These 2 T cell receptor beta chains share one sample of origin, sequenced in a study of regulatory T cells in long-lasting Graves disease. In building TCR beta libraries, iRepertoire HTBI primers were used together with Arm-PCR of CDR3 regions. TCRdb passed the multiplex PCR reads through MiXCR, listing each CDR3 protein once. Of about 470,000 distinct CDR3 sequences listed, roughly 20% are singletons. Described time point: persistent/refractory GD, antithyroid drugs over 5 years with positive TRAb. PBMC-extracted RNA yielded the TCR library. The source was peripheral blood mononuclear cells (PBMCs), collected when the disease was refractory, from a patient treated with antithyroid drugs. These receptor sequences come from a female donor with Graves disease.

This rearrangement joins TRBV29-1 to TRBJ1-2, with 8 bases that match TRBD1. The CDR3 runs to 13 residues. Unmatched junction bases numbered 9, after V lost 6 bases and J lost 6 bases. From germline, CDR1 is SQVTM and CDR2 ANQGSEA. CDR3 amino acids: CSVGRGLTHGYTF. CDR3 in DNA: TGCAGCGTCGGCAGGGGGCTAACGCATGGCTACACCTTC.

The chain joins TRBV19 to TRBJ1-1; D remains unclear. The V gene's germline CDR1 is LNHDA and CDR2 SQIVND (reference sequence). This CDR3 is 13 amino acids long. Trimming cost V 6 bases and J 0 bases, with 8 bases left between them. The CDR3 is CASRRNMNTEAFF. The CDR3, as DNA: TGTGCCAGTAGACGAAATATGAACACTGAAGCTTTCTTT.